This T cell receptor beta chain was captured by sequencing in a study of T cells in Graves' hyperthyroidism and ophthalmopathy. The TCR beta CDR3 regions underwent amplification using RNA transcripts as the source. TCR CDR3 underwent first-round RT-PCR with the HTBI primer set. TCRdb re-called the multiplex PCR reads with MiXCR, one entry per CDR3 protein. Of 550,000 to 800,000 distinct CDR3 sequences in the sample, roughly 17% are singletons; the top ten hold less than 20%. This clonotype was counted only a few times. Hyperthyroidism was newly diagnosed in patients aged 18 to 65 (duration under 2 months). The sequence derives from a man aged 50-59 years with Graves' hyperthyroidism. The sample comprised blood.

The CDR3 nucleotides are TGTGCCAGCAGCTCTCCGAGACAGGGATACGAGCAGTACTTC. It specifies CASSSPRQGYEQYF. This chain joins TRBV13 and TRBJ2-7; TRBD1 matches at 7 bases. The CDR3 spans 14 residues. V trimming: 4 bases; J trimming: 4 bases; junction bases outside the gene matches: 7. Germline V gene data show CDR1 as PRHDT and CDR2 as FYEKMQ (reference sequence).